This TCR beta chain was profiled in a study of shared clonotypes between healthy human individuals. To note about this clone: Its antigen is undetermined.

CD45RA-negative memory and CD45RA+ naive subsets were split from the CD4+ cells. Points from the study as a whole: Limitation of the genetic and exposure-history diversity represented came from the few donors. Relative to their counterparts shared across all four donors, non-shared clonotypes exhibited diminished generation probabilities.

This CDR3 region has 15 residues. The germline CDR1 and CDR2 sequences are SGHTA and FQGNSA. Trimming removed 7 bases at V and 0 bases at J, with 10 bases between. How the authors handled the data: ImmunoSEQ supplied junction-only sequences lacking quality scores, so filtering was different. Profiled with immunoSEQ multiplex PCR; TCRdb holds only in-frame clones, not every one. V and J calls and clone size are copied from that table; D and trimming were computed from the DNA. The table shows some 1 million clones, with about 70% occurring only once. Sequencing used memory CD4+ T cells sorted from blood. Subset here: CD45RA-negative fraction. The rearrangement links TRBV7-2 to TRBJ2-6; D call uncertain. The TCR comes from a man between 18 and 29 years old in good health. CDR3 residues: CASTPPRSGANVLTF. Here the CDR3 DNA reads TGTGCCAGCACTCCGCCCCGCTCTGGGGCCAACGTCCTGACTTTC.